Presented here are 27 T cell receptor beta chains from one specimen sequenced in a study of T-cell reconstitution after alpha-beta-depleted transplantation in children. As it was prepared, the TCRbeta library received unique molecular identifiers. TCRdb re-called the PCR reads through MiXCR, storing one row per CDR3 protein. The sample has roughly 100,000 distinct CDR3 sequences, roughly 7.6% seen once; the top ten hold about a sixth. The input for sequencing was PBMCs, taken before TCRalphabeta/CD19-depleted stem cell transplant. These receptors came from a boy aged 2-15 years with acute lymphoblastic leukemia, due to receive a stem cell transplant.

The chain employs TRBV24-1 and TRBJ1-1, with a tentative D call TRBD1 (5 bases). Germline-derived CDR1 and CDR2 are KGHDR and SFDVKD. V lost 11 bases to trimming and J lost 0 bases, with 12 bases between them. This CDR3 contains 13 residues. In DNA form, the CDR3 reads TGTGCCATCCGGGACGGATTGAACACTGAAGCTTTCTTT. This codes for CAIRDGLNTEAFF.

In its sample, this clonotype is medium-sized (0.01 to 0.1%). The gene calls are TRBV3-1 and TRBJ2-1; 7 positions agree with TRBD1. This CDR3 has 15 amino acids. Losses at the gene ends were 3 bases for V and 2 bases for J; bases not matched to a gene: 4. The germline gives CDR1 LGHDT, CDR2 YNNKEL (reference sequence). The CDR3 here is CASSQGQQTYNEQFF. The DNA of the CDR3 is TGTGCCAGCAGCCAGGGACAGCAGACCTACAATGAGCAGTTCTTC.

The V gene is TRBV3-1, the J gene TRBJ2-7, with 7 bases that match TRBD2. V lost 9 bases and J lost 0; bases outside the gene matches: 8. The germline V gene encodes CDR1 LGHDT and CDR2 YNNKEL (reference sequence). The length of the CDR3 is 14 residues. CDR3 nucleotide sequence: TGTGCCAGACCTGTCGGGGGGTCCTCCTACGAGCAGTACTTC. This codes for CARPVGGSSYEQYF.

This chain links TRBV6-4 with TRBJ2-6; a weak D match, TRBD1 (5 bases). Germline CDR1 MRHNA, CDR2 SNTAGT. The CDR3 loop spans 17 amino acids. The V end lost 0 bases, the J end lost 3 bases, and 12 bases lay between the germline ends. CDR3 sequence: CASSDSGVGDGANVLTF. The CDR3, as DNA: TGTGCCAGCAGTGACTCAGGGGTTGGGGATGGGGCCAACGTCCTGACTTTC.

This clonotype was found many times. The CDR3 loop is CSAHAFWGRMDEKLFF. The CDR3 nucleotides are TGCAGTGCTCATGCGTTCTGGGGGCGAATGGATGAAAAACTGTTTTTT. This sequence joins TRBV20-1 and TRBJ1-4; the D gene is possibly TRBD1 (6 bases). The CDR3 covers 16 residues. CDR1 DFQATT and CDR2 SNEGSKA come from the germline V gene (reference sequence). V was cut by 5 bases and J by 6 bases, with 22 bases left in between.

At least ten counts were recorded for this clonotype. V gene TRBV24-1 combines with J gene TRBJ2-5; D gene uncertain. CDR3 length equals 14 residues. Germline lookup yields CDR1 KGHDR and CDR2 SFDVKD. Trimming pared 1 base from V and 1 base from J, leaving 6 bases between. CDR3 sequence: CATSDFVAQETQYF. The CDR3 bases are TGTGCCACCAGTGATTTTGTAGCCCAAGAGACCCAGTACTTC.

This clonotype was detected only a few times. The V call is TRBV10-3, the J call TRBJ1-1; the D is unclear. Germline lookup yields CDR1 ENHRY and CDR2 SYGVKD. CDR3 size: 15 residues. Trimming stripped 0 bases from V and 1 base from J, with 9 bases between. The CDR3: CAISESVWGNTEAFF. As DNA, the CDR3 is TGTGCCATCAGTGAGTCGGTCTGGGGGAACACTGAAGCTTTCTTT.

This clonotype was counted a few times. This sequence joins TRBV20-1 and TRBJ1-1; 8 nucleotides line up with TRBD1. Per germline, CDR1 DFQATT and CDR2 SNEGSKA (reference sequence). The CDR3 is made up of 18 amino acids. With V trimmed by 5 bases and J by 2 bases, 19 bases remained unmatched. CDR3 sequence reads: CSALSDRGPTDSNTEAFF. CDR3 coding DNA: TGCAGTGCTCTGAGCGACAGGGGCCCTACCGACTCTAACACTGAAGCTTTCTTT.

In DNA form, the CDR3 reads TGCAGTGCTAGACAGTTCAACAATCAGCCCCAGCATTTT. Its translation is CSARQFNNQPQHF. The chain combines TRBV20-1 with TRBJ1-5; D uncertain. The CDR3 contains 13 residues. Germline lookup yields CDR1 DFQATT and CDR2 SNEGSKA (reference sequence). Trimming cost V 2 bases and J 3 bases, with 8 bases left between them.

V is TRBV3-1 and J is TRBJ1-5, with D uncertain. V lost 3 bases to trimming and J lost 0 bases, with 6 bases between them. Germline V CDR1 and CDR2: LGHDT, YNNKEL (reference sequence). The CDR3 spans 14 residues. The CDR3, as DNA: TGTGCCAGCAGCCACGGATTTAGCAATCAGCCCCAGCATTTT. Protein: CASSHGFSNQPQHF.

Ten or more counts support this clonotype. V is TRBV7-2 and J is TRBJ1-4; the D gene is possibly TRBD1 (5 bases). The CDR3 loop spans 15 amino acids. CDR1 is SGHTA and CDR2 is FQGNSA in the germline V gene. V shed 5 bases and J shed 2 bases, with 12 bases lying between them. The CDR3 loop is CASSAGRLTNEKLFF. Here the CDR3 DNA reads TGTGCCAGCAGCGCGGGACGTTTGACTAATGAAAAACTGTTTTTT.

There are a few counts of this clonotype. The V call is TRBV5-1, the J call TRBJ2-1, with TRBD1 matching over 10 bases. Germline V CDR1 and CDR2: SGHRS, YFSETQ. Trimming at V came to 6 bases and at J to 4 bases, leaving 10 bases not matched to a gene. This CDR3 region has 16 residues. The CDR3 is CASKPEGTGAYNEQFF. CDR3 nucleotide sequence: TGCGCCAGCAAACCGGAGGGGACAGGGGCTTACAATGAGCAGTTCTTC.

Many counts were recorded for this clonotype. This CDR3 is missing its conserved last phenylalanine or tryptophan, likely due to a read error. The DNA is omitted, as the CDR3 cannot be located on it reliably, and the CDR3 follows TCRdb's listing. V gene TRBV21-1 combines with J gene TRBJ2-5; the D call TRBD1 from the table was never checked on the DNA. TRBV21-1 is described as a pseudogene. The CDR3 length is 10 residues, termini included. CDR3 protein: CASSKFGQGL.

This clonotype appeared many times. The V and J genes are TRBV7-9 and TRBJ1-2; possible D gene TRBD1, 6 bases. The germline V and J ends were trimmed by 1 base and 5 bases, with 8 bases remaining between them. Germline CDR1 and CDR2: SEHNR and FQNEAQ (reference sequence). The CDR3 covers 13 residues. CDR3 nucleotide sequence: TGTGCCAGCAGCTTAGGACAGGAGTATGGCTACACCTTC. Its protein is CASSLGQEYGYTF.

This clonotype was observed a few times. The J gene is TRBJ2-1, the V gene TRBV5-1; D is unclear. Trimming pared 4 bases from V and 3 bases from J, leaving 17 bases between. The germline V gene has CDR1 SGHRS and CDR2 YFSETQ. This CDR3 is built from 16 residues. CDR3 residues: CASSTSNYYHYNEQFF. The DNA of the CDR3 is TGCGCCAGCAGCACCTCAAACTACTACCACTACAATGAGCAGTTCTTC.

The rearrangement uses TRBV10-3 and TRBJ2-1, with TRBD2 matching 11 bases. This CDR3 contains 16 residues. Germline values: CDR1 ENHRY, CDR2 SYGVKD. V lost 3 bases and J lost 4; bases outside the gene matches: 5. CDR3 in DNA: TGTGCCATCAGTGATGGGCTAGCGGGGGGATACAATGAGCAGTTCTTC. Translating it yields CAISDGLAGGYNEQFF.

At least ten counts were recorded for this clonotype. The genes are TRBV5-1 and TRBJ2-2; either TRBD1 or TRBD2 may supply D (6 bases each). The CDR3 consists of 15 residues. Trimming shortened V by 9 bases and J by 2 bases, and 17 bases separated the two germline ends. CDR1 and CDR2 from the germline V gene are SGHRS and YFSETQ. DNA of the CDR3: TGCGCCACCCAGCCCGGAGGGACAAACACCGGGGAGCTGTTTTTT. This sequence encodes CATQPGGTNTGELFF.

This clonotype was seen repeatedly, ten times or more. The rearrangement links TRBV3-1 to TRBJ1-1; TRBD1 matches 10 bases. V shed 4 bases and J 3 bases; nucleotides not matched to a gene: 2. This CDR3 contains 14 residues. Looked up from germline, CDR1 is LGHDT and CDR2 is YNNKEL (reference sequence). CDR3 DNA sequence: TGTGCCAGCAGCCGCGGACAGGGGGACACTGAAGCTTTCTTT. Protein: CASSRGQGDTEAFF.

V usage is TRBV7-2 and J usage is TRBJ1-1, with D tentatively TRBD1 (6 bases). V was cut by 5 bases and J by 9 bases, with 16 bases left in between. CDR1 is SGHTA and CDR2 is FQGNSA in the germline V gene. CDR3 length: 13 residues. The CDR3 DNA reads TGTGCCAGCAGCCCTACGACAGGAAATAAAGCTTTCTTT. It is translated as CASSPTTGNKAFF.

V is TRBV25-1 and J is TRBJ2-3; D ambiguous. Trimming pared 6 bases from V and 8 bases from J, leaving 12 bases between. The CDR3 is made up of 12 amino acids. Germline assignment: CDR1 MGHDK and CDR2 SYGVNS. The CDR3 DNA reads TGTGCCAGCAGGGAAAGCCAGCTTACGCAGTATTTT. Amino acid sequence: CASRESQLTQYF.

The V and J genes are TRBV15 and TRBJ1-5; 9 bases fit TRBD1. The V gene's germline CDR1 is LNHNV and CDR2 YYDKDF (reference sequence). The CDR3 extends over 15 amino acids. J gave up 7 bases and V 3 bases, and 7 bases lay outside the gene matches. The CDR3 sequence is CATSSGQGPRQPQHF. CDR3 bases: TGTGCCACCAGCAGCGGACAGGGGCCTCGGCAGCCCCAGCATTTT.

In its sample, this clonotype was seen a few times. This sequence joins TRBV12-3 or TRBV12-4 and TRBJ2-5; D may be TRBD1 (5 bases). This CDR3 contains 16 residues. The ends were cut back, 1 base at V and 2 bases at J, with 14 bases in the middle. For the CDR3, the DNA is TGTGCCAGCAGTTTAGTAGGCTTCCGGACACAAGAGACCCAGTACTTC. It is translated as CASSLVGFRTQETQYF.

The chain carries TRBV9 and TRBJ2-3, with 10 bases lining up with TRBD2. Germline V lookup: CDR1 SGDLS, CDR2 YYNGEE. This CDR3 comprises 14 residues. The V segment lost 2 bases and the J segment 11 bases; nucleotides outside the gene matches: 8. Written as DNA, the CDR3 is TGTGCCAGCAGCGTGGGTCAGCGGGGGGGCCTGCAGTATTTT. Protein product: CASSVGQRGGLQYF.

The chain uses TRBV12-3 or TRBV12-4 and TRBJ1-2; 7 bases align to TRBD1. The V and J ends lost 6 bases and 7 bases, in that order; junction bases with no gene match: 5. The CDR3 has 12 amino acids. DNA for the CDR3: TGTGCCAGCAGCCGGGACAGAGCTGGCTACACCTTC. Its translation: CASSRDRAGYTF.

This clonotype was seen at least ten times. The chain joins TRBV7-6 to TRBJ2-2; D not certain. The V end was cut by 2 bases, the J end by 4 bases, with 20 bases between. In germline, CDR1 is SGHVS, CDR2 FNYEAQ. The CDR3 contains 18 residues. CDR3 region: CASSLSITRSDGTGELFF. The CDR3 region has the DNA TGTGCCAGCAGCTTATCGATCACAAGGAGCGATGGCACCGGGGAGCTGTTTTTT. Based on the CDR3 plus reference TRBV7-6 and TRBJ2-2, the full variable domain is GAGVSQSPRYKVTKRGQDVALRCDPISGHVSLYWYRQALGQGPEFLTYFNYEAQQDKSGLPNDRFSAERPEGSISTLTIQRTEQRDSAMYRCASSLSITRSDGTGELFFGEGSRLTVL.

This clonotype was seen many times. The V call is TRBV7-9, the J call TRBJ2-3; 11 bases are shared with TRBD1. The germline gives CDR1 SEHNR, CDR2 FQNEAQ (reference sequence). J was trimmed by 4 bases and V by 5 bases; bases with no gene match: 2. This CDR3 has 14 amino acids. In nucleotides, the CDR3 is TGTGCCAGCAGCCTGGGACAGGGGGCAGATACGCAGTATTTT. Translating gives CASSLGQGADTQYF.

J is TRBJ2-1 and V is TRBV20-1, with TRBD1 as a possible D gene (6 bases). CDR1 and CDR2 from the germline V gene are DFQATT and SNEGSKA (reference sequence). Trimming shortened V by 6 bases and J by 0 bases, and 15 bases separated the two germline ends. This CDR3 is built from 15 residues. In DNA form, the CDR3 reads TGCAGTGCCCTCCCGAGGGGGAACTCCTACAATGAGCAGTTCTTC. Its translation is CSALPRGNSYNEQFF.